This entry concerns a single TCR beta chain. Libraries were prepared by immunoSEQ multiplex PCR; TCRdb keeps only in-frame clonotypes and omits some of them. The repertoire consists of around 63,000 clones, with roughly 88% occurring once and the leading ten covering about 1.2%. The data belong to a study of OX40 agonist ivuxolimab in advanced cancers. In the study overall: At around 83% male, the cohort had a mean age of about 60 years, ranging from about 20 to 80.

This CDR3 comprises 13 residues. CDR1 and CDR2 from the germline V gene are SQVTM and ANQGSEA. V was clipped by 0 bases and J by 9 bases; unmatched bases: 6. V gene TRBV29-1 combines with J gene TRBJ1-2, with 8 bases that match TRBD1. This sample comprised CD4+ or CD8+ T cells sorted from blood, obtained in a trial of the OX40 agonist ivuxolimab. The sequence was obtained from an adult with an advanced solid tumor such as melanoma, head and neck, liver or kidney cancer. The CDR3 loop reads CSVEDGGQVSYTF. As DNA, the CDR3 is TGCAGCGTTGAAGATGGGGGACAGGTTAGCTACACCTTC.